This T cell receptor beta chain appears in the sequencing data of a study of T cells in Graves' hyperthyroidism and ophthalmopathy. Overall study results and limits: With a median lead of approximately six months before onset, the model predicted ophthalmopathy. A model built on 13 V-J features separated ophthalmopathy from stable hyperthyroidism.

Researchers amplified the TCR beta CDR3 regions from RNA transcripts. First-round RT-PCR with HTBI primers amplified the TCR CDR3 region. TCRdb analysed the multiplex PCR reads with MiXCR anew, one entry per CDR3 protein. The profile covers approximately 220,000 distinct CDR3 sequences, with about 18% appearing a single time and around two fifths taken by the ten largest. Note on this clonotype: Antigen unknown.

CDR1 MDHEN and CDR2 SYDVKM come from the germline V gene. CDR3 length: 16 residues. With 6 bases clipped from V and 4 bases from J, the junction kept 12 bases outside the gene matches. Patients were aged 18 to 65, had disease duration under 2 months, and had newly diagnosed hyperthyroidism. The chain uses TRBV28 and TRBJ1-2; 9 bases agree with TRBD1. The sequencing input was blood. The TCR comes from a man aged 35 to 55 with Graves' hyperthyroidism. In DNA form, the CDR3 reads TGTGCCAGCAGCTCACCTGGACAGGGGAACCCCTATGGCTACACCTTC. Its translation: CASSSPGQGNPYGYTF.